The clone carrying this T cell receptor beta chain has more than one count but fewer than ten. The antigen is not known. Germline V lookup: CDR1 SNHLY, CDR2 FYNNEI. Trimming took 4 bases from V and 10 from J; bases not matched to a gene: 4. This CDR3 is 13 amino acids long. The source of the sample is a study of T cells in Graves' hyperthyroidism and ophthalmopathy. Study-wide context: At the time of initial diagnosis and before any treatment, peripheral blood was collected.

Researchers took RNA transcripts and amplified the TCR beta CDR3 regions from them. Carried out on the TCR CDR3, a first-round RT-PCR used the HTBI primer set. TCRdb re-called the multiplex PCR reads through MiXCR, storing one row per CDR3 protein. The sample records 500,000 to 750,000 distinct CDR3 sequences, about 15% being singletons. Findings and caveats of the study: Among thyroid clonotypes expanded above 0.001, most also appeared in blood. A model built on 13 V-J features separated ophthalmopathy from stable hyperthyroidism.

The receptor's source is a woman younger than 45 with Graves' hyperthyroidism. The rearrangement uses TRBV2 and TRBJ1-6, with TRBD1 matching over 7 bases. Sequencing was done on a sample of blood. As DNA, the CDR3 is TGTGCCAGCAGTGGAGCAGGGGGGTCACCCCTCCACTTT. Its protein is CASSGAGGSPLHF.